The 5 T cell receptor beta chains presented below share a single source sample, sequenced in a study of T cell repertoires in cytomegalovirus infection. TCRdb re-analysed the reads in MiXCR, keeping a single row per CDR3 protein. The repertoire holds hundreds of thousands of distinct CDR3 sequences, with roughly a sixth as singletons. The sequenced sample consisted of PBMCs. Receptors were obtained from a human donor in good health (CMV status not recorded). Some clones in this sample may be carry-over from other donors' samples.

This clonotype was counted at least ten times. The rearrangement joins TRBV6-5 to TRBJ1-2; D unresolved. With 2 bases removed from V and 3 bases from J, the gap between germline ends came to 16 bases. There are 16 residues in the CDR3. Per germline, CDR1 MNHEY and CDR2 SVGAGI. CDR3 bases: TGTGCCAGCAGTTACGGGTACAGCTCGGCGGACTATGGCTACACCTTC. Protein product: CASSYGYSSADYGYTF.

V is TRBV20-1 and J is TRBJ2-7; possibly TRBD1 for D (6 bases). This CDR3 contains 16 residues. Germline V lookup: CDR1 DFQATT, CDR2 SNEGSKA (reference sequence). V lost 8 bases and J 0 bases, leaving 23 bases between the germline ends. The CDR3 reads CSPHAFNRENSYEQYF. The CDR3 DNA is TGCAGTCCCCACGCCTTCAACAGGGAGAACTCCTACGAGCAGTACTTC.

V and J are TRBV6-1 and TRBJ1-5, with D possibly matching TRBD1 (5 bases). The CDR3 has 14 amino acids. V lost 5 bases and J 2 bases, leaving 10 bases between the germline ends. In germline, CDR1 is MNHNS, CDR2 SASEGT. The DNA of the CDR3 is TGTGCCAGCAGTAAGGGGACGGGCAATCAGCCCCAGCATTTT. Translated: CASSKGTGNQPQHF.

This clonotype has ten or more counts. V gene TRBV6-5 combines with J gene TRBJ2-5; 7 positions match TRBD2. Per the germline V gene, CDR1 is MNHEY and CDR2 is SVGAGI. This CDR3 contains 16 residues. V lost 0 bases, J lost 2 bases, and 6 bases stayed unmatched. The CDR3 DNA sequence: TGTGCCAGCAGTTACTCGAGGTGGGGACTACAAGAGACCCAGTACTTC. Translating it yields CASSYSRWGLQETQYF.

The chain employs TRBV4-2 and TRBJ1-6; 8 bases are a match to TRBD1. V was clipped by 4 bases and J by 5 bases; unmatched bases: 7. This CDR3 has 16 residues. From germline, CDR1 is LGHNA and CDR2 YNFKEQ. CDR3 protein: CASSRDRGGDNSPLHF. The CDR3 DNA follows: TGTGCCAGCAGCCGCGACAGGGGAGGAGATAATTCACCCCTCCACTTT.